This T cell receptor (beta chain) is drawn from a study of shared clonotypes between healthy human individuals. Study background: A couple of female and three male donors aged 18 to 49 were enrolled. Notes on the study in general: Investigators collected only blood, and repertoires in tissues likely differ.

As regards this clone: Its antigen is as yet unknown.

The naive CD8 population came from CD45RO-negative cells selected for CCR7, without terminally differentiated effector memory CD45RA+ cells. Assay: immunoSEQ multiplex PCR; the TCRdb copy retains only in-frame clones and omits some. The table records around 1.9 million clones, about 92% of them present only once. This CDR3 comprises 12 residues. Germline values: CDR1 WSHSY, CDR2 SAAADI. Trimming took 7 bases from V and 3 from J, leaving 10 bases between them. This clonotype was sampled from a man younger than 35 in good health. Some clones in this sample may be carry-over from other donors' samples. Material: naive CD8+ T cells from PBMCs. The chain carries TRBV10-2 and TRBJ2-7, with TRBD2 as a possible D gene (5 bases). This CDR3 is CASTGLLYEQYF. The CDR3 DNA sequence: TGCGCCAGCACCGGACTCCTCTACGAGCAGTACTTC.